These T cell receptor beta chains were read from a single sample in a study of T cells in Graves' hyperthyroidism and ophthalmopathy. MiXCR, applied by TCRdb to the multiplex PCR reads, yields one record per CDR3 protein. The sample holds a few hundred thousand distinct CDR3 sequences; 46% are singletons and the top ten take about 8.3%. Sequencing was carried out using peripheral blood or thyroid tissue (not recorded which). All receptors come from a woman younger than 30 with Graves' hyperthyroidism. The CDR3 runs from the conserved cysteine through the conserved F or W. The order of the fields is J gene, clone size, D gene, V gene, CDR3 length, CDR3 DNA, CDR3 protein. D genes are given only for firm matches. Size is omitted from some rows. Given values are once, few, many or a class for expanded clones.

>TRBJ2-5|NA|NA|TRBV7-9|14
TGTGCCAGCAGCCCCAGAGCGGGTCAAGAGACCCAGTACTTC
CASSPRAGQETQYF
>TRBJ1-5|NA|TRBD1|TRBV15|13
TGTGCCACCAGGTTAGGACAGGGATCGAATGAGCATTTT
CATRLGQGSNEHF
>TRBJ2-7|many|NA|TRBV7-9|16
TGTGCCAGCAGCTTAGTGGGGACTTCCGTTATCTACGAGCAGTACTTC
CASSLVGTSVIYEQYF
>TRBJ2-2|NA|TRBD1|TRBV7-9|15
TGTGCCAGCAGCCCGGGGACAGGGTTCCCCGGGGAGCTGTTTTTT
CASSPGTGFPGELFF
>TRBJ2-5|many|NA|TRBV12-3/TRBV12-4|14
TGTGCCAGCAGCCCGGGACTGGGACAAGAGACCCAGTACTTC
CASSPGLGQETQYF
>TRBJ1-6|many|NA|TRBV20-1|17
TGCAGTGCTAGAGCCTTAGGGGGGGCCCTCTATAATTCACCCCTCCACTTT
CSARALGGALYNSPLHF
>TRBJ2-6|many|NA|TRBV4-3|14
TGCGCCAGCAGCCAAGGTCGCGGGGCCAACGTCCTGACTTTC
CASSQGRGANVLTF
>TRBJ1-4|many|NA|TRBV7-9|13
TGTGCCAGCAGCTTAGAGGATCGTCAGGCGCTGTTTTTT
CASSLEDRQALFF
>TRBJ2-1|NA|TRBD2|TRBV7-2|15
TGTGCCAGCAGCTTAGACACTAGCGGCTACAATGAGCAGTTCTTC
CASSLDTSGYNEQFF
>TRBJ2-5|NA|NA|TRBV29-1|14
TGCAGCGTTGAAGGCTCTGGGGGCGGCGAGACCCAGTACTTC
CSVEGSGGGETQYF
>TRBJ2-7|NA|TRBD2|TRBV7-2|14
TGTGCCAGCAGCCCGAGCGGGATGGCCTACGAGCAGTACTTC
CASSPSGMAYEQYF
>TRBJ1-5|few|TRBD1|TRBV20-1|15
TGCAGTGCTAGTCTGTCAGGGGGGAGCAATCAGCCCCAGCATTTT
CSASLSGGSNQPQHF
>TRBJ2-2|NA|NA|TRBV11-1|16
TGTGCCAGCACCGTCCGGGCAGGGCCCAACACCGGGGAGCTGTTTTTT
CASTVRAGPNTGELFF
>TRBJ1-1|NA|TRBD1|TRBV5-1|15
TGCGCCAGCAGCGGGACGGGACAGGGGAACACTGAAGCTTTCTTT
CASSGTGQGNTEAFF
>TRBJ1-1|NA|NA|TRBV27|16
TGTGCCAGCAGTTTATCGAGGGCTGGGGCCAACACTGAAGCTTTCTTT
CASSLSRAGANTEAFF
>TRBJ2-5|NA|NA|TRBV12-5|13
TGTGCTAGTGGTTCCCCCCTCGAGGAGACCCAGTACTTC
CASGSPLEETQYF
>TRBJ1-2|many|NA|TRBV9|15
TGTGCCAGCAGCCCCGCAGGGAAGGGTGACTATGGCTACACCTTC
CASSPAGKGDYGYTF
>TRBJ2-3|many|TRBD2|TRBV29-1|13
TGCAGCGTTAAGCGGGACCCCACAGATACGCAGTATTTT
CSVKRDPTDTQYF
>TRBJ1-5|NA|NA|TRBV4-1|14
TGCGCCAGCAGCCAAGAGTGGGGCAATCGGCCCCAGCATTTT
CASSQEWGNRPQHF
>TRBJ2-7|many|NA|TRBV2|13
TGTGCCAGCACTACGGGACGGGGCGGCGAGCAGTACTTC
CASTTGRGGEQYF
>TRBJ2-5|many|TRBD2|TRBV7-6|14
TGTGCCAGCAGCTTATTAGCGGGAGTGGAGACCCAGTACTTC
CASSLLAGVETQYF
>TRBJ1-5|many|TRBD1|TRBV5-1|14
TGCGCCAGCAGCTCGGGACAGATAAATCAGCCCCAGCATTTT
CASSSGQINQPQHF
>TRBJ2-7|NA|NA|TRBV29-1|11
TGCAGCCAAGAGATCTTCTACGAGCAGTACTTC
CSQEIFYEQYF
>TRBJ2-5|few|TRBD1|TRBV24-1|15
TGTGCCACCAGTGATTCGTACAGGGGGGCTCAGCCCCAGTACTTC
CATSDSYRGAQPQYF
>TRBJ1-5|NA|NA|TRBV5-5|16
TGTGCCAGCAGCCACGGACCACCTAATAGCAATCAGCCCCAGCATTTT
CASSHGPPNSNQPQHF
>TRBJ1-1|many|NA|TRBV10-1|13
TGCGCCAGCAGTGAGAACACCGGCGGTGAAGCTTTCTTT
CASSENTGGEAFF
>TRBJ2-5|few|NA|TRBV20-1|14
TGCAGTGCTACTCAGGGGAGAAAAGCGGAGACCCAGTACTTC
CSATQGRKAETQYF
>TRBJ1-6|NA|TRBD1|TRBV10-3|13
TGTGCCATTGATCGGACAGGTACTTCACCCCTCCACTTT
CAIDRTGTSPLHF
>TRBJ2-7|NA|TRBD1|TRBV29-1|13
TGCAGCGTTGAAACAGGGGAAGCCTACGAGCAGTACTTC
CSVETGEAYEQYF
>TRBJ2-7|many|NA|TRBV19|14
TGTGCCAGTAGTACGGACAGTAGCTCCTACGAGCAGTACTTC
CASSTDSSSYEQYF
>TRBJ1-5|NA|NA|TRBV6-1|13
TGTGCCAGCAGCGAGCTAAGGCGACAGCCCCAGCATTTT
CASSELRRQPQHF
>TRBJ1-2|NA|NA|TRBV7-2|14
TGCGCCAGCAGCTCGGGACGGCCTAACTATGGCTACACCTTC
CASSSGRPNYGYTF
>TRBJ2-6|NA|NA|TRBV2|13
TGTGCCAGCAGTGGAGCAGGGGACTACGTCCTGACTTTC
CASSGAGDYVLTF
>TRBJ1-2|many|NA|TRBV7-8|12
TGTGCCAGCAGCTCTACCTTCGATGGCTACACCTTC
CASSSTFDGYTF
>TRBJ2-1|NA|TRBD2|TRBV20-1|15
TGCAGTGCTAGAGATGGGACTAGCGGGAATAATGAGCAGTTCTTC
CSARDGTSGNNEQFF
>TRBJ1-5|NA|NA|TRBV29-1|14
TGCAGCTCCTTTAAAGGGGGGCTCAATCAGCCCCAGCATTTT
CSSFKGGLNQPQHF
>TRBJ2-7|NA|TRBD2|TRBV6-1|15
TGTGCCAGTAGTAAAGAGCGGGGGAGCTCCTACGAGCAGTACTTC
CASSKERGSSYEQYF
>TRBJ2-7|few|NA|TRBV30|12
TGTGCCTGGAGTGGCCCGTCGAGGGAGCAGTACTTC
CAWSGPSREQYF
>TRBJ1-2|many|NA|TRBV20-1|11
TGCAGTGCTACCGGGGAGGCTGGCTACACCTTC
CSATGEAGYTF
>TRBJ1-5|many|NA|TRBV5-1|15
TGCGCCAGCAGGGTTGGCGGAGATAGCAATCAGCCCCAGCATTTT
CASRVGGDSNQPQHF
>TRBJ1-2|once|NA|TRBV12-3/TRBV12-4|12
TGTGCCAGCACCCCTCGGAACTATGGCTACACCTTC
CASTPRNYGYTF
>TRBJ2-3|many|TRBD2|TRBV7-9|16
TGTGCCAGCAGCTTACGGCTAGCGGGAAGGTTAGATACGCAGTATTTT
CASSLRLAGRLDTQYF
>TRBJ2-7|many|NA|TRBV5-6|14
TGTGCCAGCAGCTTTGCACAGGCCTCCTACGAGCAGTACTTC
CASSFAQASYEQYF
>TRBJ1-1|NA|NA|TRBV6-2/TRBV6-3|14
TGTGCCAGCAAACGGGGGAAGGGGGGCACTGAAGCTTTCTTT
CASKRGKGGTEAFF
>TRBJ1-6|NA|TRBD1|TRBV11-2|15
TGTGCCAGCAGCACTGCCGGGACAGGGTATTCACCCCTCCACTTT
CASSTAGTGYSPLHF
>TRBJ2-7|many|TRBD2|TRBV2|13
TGTGCCAGCACCACTAGCGGGTTCTACGAGCAGTACTTC
CASTTSGFYEQYF
>TRBJ1-2|few|TRBD1|TRBV24-1|13
TGTGCCACCCCTCCTAGGACAGGGGATGGCTACACCTTC
CATPPRTGDGYTF
>TRBJ1-5|few|TRBD1|TRBV6-4|14
TGTGCCAGCAGTTATCAACAGGGGGTTCAGCCCCAGCATTTT
CASSYQQGVQPQHF
>TRBJ1-1|many|NA|TRBV20-1|16
TGCAGTGCTAGAGATGCCCTAAGCCCAGGGAACACTGAAGCTTTCTTT
CSARDALSPGNTEAFF
>TRBJ2-3|NA|TRBD2|TRBV19|14
TGTGCCAGTATGACTAGCGGTAACACAGATACGCAGTATTTT
CASMTSGNTDTQYF
>TRBJ1-5|many|NA|TRBV20-1|14
TGCAGTGCTAGTCCTGGAAATAGCAATCAGCCCCAGCATTTT
CSASPGNSNQPQHF
>TRBJ2-7|NA|TRBD1|TRBV7-8|17
TGTGCCAGCAGCCCTCAGGGGAAAAGGGACAGTTACTACGAGCAGTACTTC
CASSPQGKRDSYYEQYF
>TRBJ2-7|NA|NA|TRBV12-3/TRBV12-4|13
TGTGCCAGCAGCCCGGACGCCGTGGACGAGCAGTACTTC
CASSPDAVDEQYF
>TRBJ2-7|NA|TRBD2|TRBV5-1|13
TGTGCCAGCATCACTAGCGGATCCTACGAGCAGTACTTC
CASITSGSYEQYF
>TRBJ2-7|few|TRBD1|TRBV6-5|19
TGTGCCAGCAGTTACTCTGGGGAACCGGGACAGCTGGCTCTGGACGAGCAGTACTTC
CASSYSGEPGQLALDEQYF
>TRBJ1-1|NA|NA|TRBV2|14
TGTGCCAGCAGTGAATGGCAGCTGAACACTGAAGCTTTCTTT
CASSEWQLNTEAFF
>TRBJ1-2|few|NA|TRBV7-2|13
TGTGCCAGCAGCCCCTTCGGTGACAATGGCTACACCTTC
CASSPFGDNGYTF
>TRBJ2-5|NA|TRBD1|TRBV20-1|14
TGCAGTGCTAGAGGGGACAGGGGAGGGGGGACCCAGTACTTC
CSARGDRGGGTQYF
>TRBJ2-6|NA|NA|TRBV24-1|13
TGTGCCACCAGTGACCTGGTCAGGGGTCGCCTGACTTTC
CATSDLVRGRLTF